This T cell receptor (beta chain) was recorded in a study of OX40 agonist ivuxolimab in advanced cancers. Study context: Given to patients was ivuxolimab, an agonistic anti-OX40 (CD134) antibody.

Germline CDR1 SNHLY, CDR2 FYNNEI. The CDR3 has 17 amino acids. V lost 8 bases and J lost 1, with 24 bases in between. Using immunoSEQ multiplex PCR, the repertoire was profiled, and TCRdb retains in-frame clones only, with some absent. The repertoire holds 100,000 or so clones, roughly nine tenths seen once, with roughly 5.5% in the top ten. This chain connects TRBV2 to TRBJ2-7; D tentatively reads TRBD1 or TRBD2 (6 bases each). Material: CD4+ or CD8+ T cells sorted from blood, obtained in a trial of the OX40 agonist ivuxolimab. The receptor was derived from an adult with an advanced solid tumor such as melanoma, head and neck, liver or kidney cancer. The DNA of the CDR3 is TGTGCCAGCCGCCGACTAGTGTTGGGGGGCGGTTCCTACGAGCAGTACTTC. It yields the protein CASRRLVLGGGSYEQYF.